One and the same sample provided the 32 T cell receptor beta chains below, sequenced in a study of cytomegalovirus exposure and HLA in healthy donors listed by TCRdb under 2017. The library was generated by the immunoSEQ multiplex PCR assay. A mixture of 60 forward primers for TCR Vbeta segments and 13 reverse primers for TCR Jbeta segments was used in the multiplex PCR. TCRdb took this table from immuneACCESS and kept in-frame rearrangements with V and J called. Such tables lack part of the clones; where checked against another copy, unresolved V genes explain under half of the gap, and the rest is unexplained. This sample has 110,000 or so clones in its table, and approximately 76% of those were observed once. The top ten constitute roughly 15% of the sample. Specimen: PBMCs. These receptor sequences come from a man between 50 and 59 years old in good health and CMV-seropositive.

The CDR3 sequence: CASSPPGQGSREQYF. For the CDR3, the DNA is TGTGCCAGCAGTCCCCCGGGACAGGGTTCTAGGGAGCAGTACTTC. The chain is built from TRBV28 and TRBJ2-7; 9 bases are shared with TRBD1. Trimming removed 5 bases from V and 7 bases from J; junction bases left unmatched: 12. The germline gives CDR1 MDHEN, CDR2 SYDVKM. The CDR3 loop spans 15 amino acids. Filled out from reference TRBV28 and TRBJ2-7, the complete variable domain reads DVKVTQSSRYLVKRTGEKVFLECVQDMDHENMFWYRQDPGLGLRLIYFSYDVKMKEKGDIPEGYSVSREKKERFSLILESASTNQTSMYLCASSPPGQGSREQYFGPGTRLTVT.

The chain uses TRBV6-6 and TRBJ2-1; TRBD1 agrees at 7 bases. V lost 5 bases to trimming and J lost 3 bases; unmatched junction nucleotides: 10. CDR3 length: 16 residues. The germline gives CDR1 MNHNY, CDR2 SVGAGI (reference sequence). This CDR3 reads CASSTDREKDYNEQFF. CDR3 DNA: TGTGCCAGCAGTACCGACAGGGAAAAGGACTACAATGAGCAGTTCTTC.

This clone showed up just once. This chain links TRBV10-2 with TRBJ1-5; perhaps TRBD1 as D (5 bases). V shed 10 bases and J shed 6 bases, with 16 bases lying between them. Looked up from germline, CDR1 is WSHSY and CDR2 is SAAADI. This CDR3 comprises 13 residues. The CDR3: CATRDVGGQPQHF. CDR3 coding DNA: TGCGCCACCCGGGACGTGGGGGGTCAGCCCCAGCATTTT.

The V gene is TRBV5-1, the J gene TRBJ2-1; D may be TRBD1 (6 bases). V was trimmed by 3 bases and J by 6 bases, leaving 16 bases between them. Germline values: CDR1 SGHRS, CDR2 YFSETQ. The CDR3 has 15 amino acids. The CDR3 loop reads CASSWGQPRSNEQFF. The CDR3 coding sequence is TGCGCCAGCAGCTGGGGACAACCAAGATCCAATGAGCAGTTCTTC.

The count of this clone is one. The rearrangement joins TRBV28 to TRBJ1-4; D call uncertain. V dropped 2 bases and J dropped 0 bases, with 13 bases sitting between them. The germline V gene has CDR1 MDHEN and CDR2 SYDVKM. The CDR3 extends over 17 amino acids. The CDR3 DNA is TGTGCCAGCAGTTTAAGCATCCGTGTTGCAACTAATGAAAAACTGTTTTTT. Protein sequence: CASSLSIRVATNEKLFF.

The chain employs TRBV28 and TRBJ2-1, with TRBD1 matching 7 bases. CDR1 is MDHEN, CDR2 SYDVKM, per germline. J gave up 3 bases and V 6 bases, and 8 bases lay outside the gene matches. The CDR3 covers 15 residues. CDR3 DNA sequence: TGTGCCAGCAGAGTCCCCCGGGACAGCTACAATGAGCAGTTCTTC. Its translation is CASRVPRDSYNEQFF.

This chain connects TRBV5-5 to TRBJ1-2, with TRBD1 matching over 11 bases. The CDR3 covers 14 residues. Trimming took 4 bases from V and 8 from J; bases not matched to a gene: 7. Germline V lookup: CDR1 SGHKS, CDR2 YYEKEE (reference sequence). CDR3 DNA: TGTGCCAGCAGCACGGGACAGGGGGTGGGCGGCTACACCTTC. Translated: CASSTGQGVGGYTF.

This rearrangement joins TRBV6-1 to TRBJ2-7, with a weak D call TRBD1 (5 bases). V lost 2 bases and J lost 6, with 14 bases in between. Germline values: CDR1 MNHNS, CDR2 SASEGT. The CDR3 consists of 14 residues. CDR3 loop: CASSEMPDSGEQYF. For the CDR3, the DNA is TGTGCCAGCAGTGAAATGCCCGACAGTGGCGAGCAGTACTTC.

The genes are TRBV6-5 and TRBJ2-7, with a possible D match to TRBD2 (5 bases). This CDR3 has 15 residues. With 0 bases removed from V and 3 bases from J, the gap between germline ends came to 12 bases. Germline CDR1 reads MNHEY; CDR2 reads SVGAGI. CDR3 loop: CASSYSRGSYYEQYF. The DNA of the CDR3 is TGTGCCAGCAGTTACTCGAGAGGGTCCTACTACGAGCAGTACTTC.

V gene TRBV6-5 combines with J gene TRBJ2-3; D might be TRBD2 (5 bases). CDR3 length: 13 amino acids. Germline values: CDR1 MNHEY, CDR2 SVGAGI. The V end lost 8 bases, the J end lost 3 bases, and 12 bases lay between the germline ends. Here the CDR3 reads CASLSPGTDTQYF. DNA of the CDR3: TGTGCCAGCTTGAGCCCGGGAACAGATACGCAGTATTTT.

This clone was detected only once. This chain joins TRBV5-1 and TRBJ2-5, with TRBD1 identical over 7 bases. Losses at the gene ends were 0 bases for V and 5 bases for J; bases not matched to a gene: 7. The length of the CDR3 is 15 residues. In germline, CDR1 is SGHRS, CDR2 YFSETQ. This CDR3 reads CASSLGPGTVETQYF. CDR3 nucleotide sequence: TGCGCCAGCAGCTTGGGGCCTGGGACAGTCGAGACCCAGTACTTC.

This chain connects TRBV10-3 to TRBJ2-7; the match to TRBD2 covers 16 bases. Germline assignment: CDR1 ENHRY and CDR2 SYGVKD. This CDR3 spans 18 amino acids. The V gene end was trimmed by 3 bases and the J gene end by 2 bases; junction bases not matched to a gene: 7. DNA for the CDR3: TGTGCCATCAGTGATAGGGGGACTAGCGGGAGGGGAACCTACGAGCAGTACTTC. Translating it yields CAISDRGTSGRGTYEQYF.

The V gene is TRBV6-1, the J gene TRBJ2-1; 7 bases agree with TRBD1. Germline lookup yields CDR1 MNHNS and CDR2 SASEGT. The CDR3 consists of 15 residues. J gave up 4 bases and V 7 bases, and 10 bases lay outside the gene matches. Here the CDR3 reads CASTLAGTEYNEQFF. In DNA, the CDR3 is TGTGCCAGCACCTTGGCCGGGACAGAATACAATGAGCAGTTCTTC.

The chain uses TRBV5-5 and TRBJ2-2, with TRBD2 matching over 12 bases. This CDR3 spans 16 amino acids. The V gene end was trimmed by 3 bases and the J gene end by 7 bases; junction bases not matched to a gene: 7. CDR1 and CDR2 (germline): SGHKS, YYEKEE (reference sequence). The CDR3 region has the DNA TGTGCCAGCAGCTCAATGACTAGCGGGAGATTCGGGGAGCTGTTTTTT. Its translation: CASSSMTSGRFGELFF.

The chain links TRBV27 to TRBJ2-7; 10 bases align to TRBD2. The trim removed 3 bases at V and 4 bases at J, leaving 6 bases unmatched. The CDR3 runs to 15 residues. Germline V gives CDR1 MNHEY, CDR2 SMNVEV (reference sequence). Here the CDR3 DNA reads TGTGCCAGCAGTTTTCGACTAGCGGGTACTTACGAGCAGTACTTC. Amino acids: CASSFRLAGTYEQYF.

The count of this clone is one. V usage is TRBV11-3 and J usage is TRBJ1-2, with 8 nucleotides matching TRBD1. The ends lost 2 bases at V and 2 bases at J; junction bases unmatched: 7. The CDR3 totals 16 residues. In germline, CDR1 is SGHNT, CDR2 YENEEA. The CDR3 spells CASSLFSGTGNYGYTF. The CDR3 coding sequence is TGTGCCAGCAGCTTATTCTCGGGGACAGGAAACTATGGCTACACCTTC.

This clone was detected a few times. The chain has TRBV27 and TRBJ1-4, with 7 bases that match TRBD1. This CDR3 spans 13 amino acids. V was clipped by 4 bases and J by 7 bases; unmatched bases: 3. Germline CDR1 reads MNHEY; CDR2 reads SMNVEV (reference sequence). The CDR3 DNA sequence: TGTGCCAGCAGTTCCAGGGGGGCTGAAAAACTGTTTTTT. This gives the protein CASSSRGAEKLFF.

This chain joins TRBV4-1 and TRBJ2-7; D not resolved. Per the germline V gene, CDR1 is MGHRA and CDR2 is YSYEKL. The V and J ends lost 2 bases and 2 bases respectively, with 10 bases between them. The CDR3 length is 14 residues. DNA for the CDR3: TGCGCCAGCAGCCAACTGACACGAACCTACGAGCAGTACTTC. This codes for CASSQLTRTYEQYF.

The chain combines TRBV5-1 with TRBJ2-7; D perhaps matches TRBD1 (5 bases). CDR3 length: 14 amino acids. The germline V gene has CDR1 SGHRS and CDR2 YFSETQ. Trimming cost V 4 bases and J 3 bases, with 14 bases left between them. In nucleotides, the CDR3 is TGCGCCAGCAGCCTAAGCCAGGGTCTCTACGAGCAGTACTTC. Protein sequence: CASSLSQGLYEQYF.

The chain employs TRBV29-1 and TRBJ2-7; D call uncertain. CDR1 and CDR2 (germline): SQVTM, ANQGSEA. The germline V and J ends were trimmed by 5 bases and 4 bases, with 6 bases remaining between them. The CDR3 extends over 10 amino acids. The CDR3 protein is CSVLAYEQYF. CDR3 nucleotides: TGCAGCGTTTTGGCTTACGAGCAGTACTTC.

The sample holds one count of this clone. An end of the junction differs from the germline gene, which may be a read error. The chain carries TRBV18 and TRBJ2-7; 8 bases map to TRBD2. Germline V lookup: CDR1 KGHSH, CDR2 LQKENI. CDR3 size: 15 residues. This CDR3 is CASSPLGTSVIEQYF. The CDR3 coding sequence is TGTGCCAGCTCCCCACTGGGGACTAGTGTAATCGAGCAGTACTTC.

For this clone: Relative to the germline gene, one junction end is altered; a read error may explain this. The J gene is TRBJ1-2, the V gene TRBV18; unclear D gene. The CDR3 consists of 16 residues. Germline V gene data show CDR1 as KGHSH and CDR2 as LQKENI. The CDR3 DNA reads TGTGCCAGCTCACCCCTCGCGAGGAGCACCTACTATGGCTACATCTTC. Protein sequence: CASSPLARSTYYGYIF.

The chain is built from TRBV19 and TRBJ2-5, with 7 bases that match TRBD2. The CDR3 is 14 residues long. V gave up 2 bases and J gave up 2 bases; unmatched junction bases: 2. The V gene's germline CDR1 is LNHDA and CDR2 SQIVND (reference sequence). The CDR3 sequence is CASSIRGGQETQYF. The CDR3 DNA reads as TGTGCCAGTAGTATACGGGGAGGGCAAGAGACCCAGTACTTC.

This clone has a single count. V gene TRBV29-1 combines with J gene TRBJ2-7, with 8 bases fitting TRBD1. The length of the CDR3 is 12 residues. Germline-derived CDR1 and CDR2 are SQVTM and ANQGSEA. V trimming: 7 bases; J trimming: 5 bases; junction bases outside the gene matches: 7. The CDR3 bases are TGCAGCGCTATTACAGGGGGTAACGAGCAGTACTTC. It is translated as CSAITGGNEQYF.

The chain links TRBV29-1 to TRBJ2-1; 7 nucleotides align to TRBD1. Germline V CDR1 and CDR2: SQVTM, ANQGSEA. The V and J ends lost 7 bases and 8 bases, in that order; junction bases with no gene match: 8. The length of the CDR3 is 12 residues. The CDR3 region has the DNA TGCAGCGGAGGGGGCCTTAGTGATGAGCAGTTCTTC. The encoded protein is CSGGGLSDEQFF.

This clone came up a few times. The chain carries TRBV19 and TRBJ1-5; 12 nucleotides line up with TRBD1. The V and J ends lost 3 bases and 9 bases, in that order; junction bases with no gene match: 6. The CDR3 has 15 amino acids. Germline V lookup: CDR1 LNHDA, CDR2 SQIVND (reference sequence). The CDR3 here is CASSMAGTGGRPQHF. CDR3 nucleotides: TGTGCCAGTAGTATGGCAGGGACAGGGGGCCGGCCCCAGCATTTT.

The chain links TRBV2 to TRBJ2-5; TRBD1 matches 8 bases. The ends lost 5 bases at V and 4 bases at J; junction bases unmatched: 6. CDR3 length: 14 amino acids. The germline V gene has CDR1 SNHLY and CDR2 FYNNEI. CDR3: CASSWTGYRETQYF. The CDR3 coding sequence is TGTGCCAGCAGTTGGACAGGGTATAGAGAGACCCAGTACTTC.

The chain carries TRBV10-1 and TRBJ1-1; TRBD1 matches at 8 bases. V gave up 6 bases and J gave up 1 base; unmatched junction bases: 10. Germline CDR1 WNHNN, CDR2 SYGVQD (reference sequence). This CDR3 contains 16 residues. The CDR3 DNA sequence: TGCGCCAGCAGGACGGACAGGGAGGTCCCGAACACTGAAGCTTTCTTT. Its translation is CASRTDREVPNTEAFF.

This clone was counted only a few times. The chain couples TRBV4-3 to TRBJ1-1, with 7 bases identical to TRBD1. J lost 1 base, V lost 3 bases, and 11 bases had no gene match. CDR1 and CDR2 (germline): LGHNA, YSLEER. The CDR3 has 17 residues. CDR3 in DNA: TGCGCCAGCAGCCATGCGCCTGGGACAGCTGAGAACACTGAAGCTTTCTTT. It translates to CASSHAPGTAENTEAFF.

The chain joins TRBV7-2 to TRBJ1-2; 7 bases line up with TRBD1. This CDR3 is built from 17 residues. Germline CDR1 is SGHTA and CDR2 is FQGNSA. The J segment lost 6 bases and the V segment lost 4 bases, leaving 17 bases of the junction unmatched. CDR3 region: CASSSQITLRGRNGYTF. The CDR3 DNA sequence: TGTGCCAGCAGCTCCCAAATTACGCTGAGGGGGCGGAATGGCTACACCTTC.

CDR3: CASSSTPGQGAAGANVLTF. Written as DNA, the CDR3 is TGTGCCAGCAGCTCCACCCCGGGACAGGGGGCGGCAGGGGCCAACGTCCTGACTTTC. The chain joins TRBV7-9 to TRBJ2-6; 12 bases are shared with TRBD1. V was clipped by 4 bases and J by 4 bases; unmatched bases: 11. The germline V gene has CDR1 SEHNR and CDR2 FQNEAQ (reference sequence). The CDR3 sequence is 19 residues long.

The rearrangement joins TRBV10-2 to TRBJ2-3; 11 positions agree with TRBD2. The CDR3 runs to 17 residues. Germline CDR1 and CDR2: WSHSY and SAAADI. After removal of 2 bases from V and 4 bases from J, the junction contained 8 bases not matched to a gene. CDR3 coding DNA: TGCGCCAGCAGTGAGCCCCCCACTAGCGGGGGAGCAGATACGCAGTATTTT. This gives the protein CASSEPPTSGGADTQYF.